Sequencing of this T cell receptor beta chain was carried out in a study of technical replicates of blood from several donors. Assay used: immunoSEQ multiplex PCR; TCRdb lists only in-frame clones, some missing. The table shows under 100,000 clones, with approximately 95% occurring only once. The germline gives CDR1 SGHDN, CDR2 FVKESK. With 1 base removed from V and 1 base from J, the gap between germline ends came to 28 bases. The CDR3 has 22 residues. This sequence originates from a human donor in good health. The rearrangement links TRBV14 to TRBJ2-2; D remains ambiguous. Sequenced sample: T cells isolated from PBMCs. The CDR3 sequence is CASSQGGRTKKGQLWNTGELFF. The CDR3 coding sequence is TGTGCCAGCAGCCAAGGCGGTCGAACGAAGAAAGGTCAGTTGTGGAACACCGGGGAGCTGTTTTTT. Using reference TRBV14 and TRBJ2-2 for the parts outside the CDR3, the full variable domain is EAGVTQFPSHSVIEKGQTVTLRCDPISGHDNLYWYRRVMGKEIKFLLHFVKESKQDESGMPNNRFLAERTGGTYSTLKVQPAELEDSGVYFCASSQGGRTKKGQLWNTGELFFGEGSRLTVL.